A single sample gave rise to the 4 T cell receptor beta chains below, sequenced in a study of cytotoxic CD8 clonotypes in ibrutinib-treated CLL. The table came from immunoSEQ multiplex PCR; TCRdb's copy has only in-frame clones and leaves some out. This table holds 150,000 to 200,000 clones, about 88% found once. The sequencing here drew on PBMCs, taken at disease progression, from a patient treated with ibrutinib. The receptors come from a human donor with chronic lymphocytic leukemia.

This chain links TRBV9 with TRBJ2-2; 8 bases are shared with TRBD1. The V gene's germline CDR1 is SGDLS and CDR2 YYNGEE. The CDR3 covers 16 residues. Trimming removed 5 bases from V and 4 bases from J; junction bases left unmatched: 10. The CDR3 region has the DNA TGTGCCAGCAGTTATAGACAGGGGACTGTCACCGGGGAGCTGTTTTTT. Translated, it gives CASSYRQGTVTGELFF. Based on the CDR3 plus reference TRBV9 and TRBJ2-2, the full variable domain is DSGVTQTPKHLITATGQRVTLRCSPRSGDLSVYWYQQSLDQGLQFLIQYYNGEERAKGNILERFSAQQFPDLHSELNLSSLELGDSALYFCASSYRQGTVTGELFFGEGSRLTVL.

This clone was found once. The gene calls are TRBV7-9 and TRBJ2-1, with 10 bases lining up with TRBD2. V dropped 1 base and J dropped 8; count of bases not matched to a gene: 11. The CDR3 runs 17 residues. CDR1 is SEHNR and CDR2 is FQNEAQ in the germline V gene (reference sequence). The CDR3, as DNA: TGTGCCAGCAGCTTAGTTGTTCCAGCGGGAGGGGTTGATGAGCAGTTCTTC. Amino acid sequence: CASSLVVPAGGVDEQFF.

This chain connects TRBV7-8 to TRBJ2-7; 11 bases align to TRBD2. Germline V gives CDR1 SGHVS, CDR2 FQNEAQ. Germline trimming cut 4 bases from V and 5 bases from J; bases unmatched to any gene: 7. There are 15 residues in the CDR3. The CDR3 nucleotides are TGTGCCAGCAGCTACTCGACTAGCGGGATACACGAGCAGTACTTC. Protein product: CASSYSTSGIHEQYF.

V gene TRBV30 combines with J gene TRBJ2-1, with unresolved D. Between the trimmed V and J ends, which lost 0 bases and 7 bases, there was a span of 10 bases. The CDR3 loop spans 13 amino acids. CDR1 and CDR2 (germline): GTSNPN, SVGIG (reference sequence). CDR3 in amino acids: CAWSVDSLNEQFF. In DNA form, the CDR3 reads TGTGCCTGGAGTGTTGACTCCCTGAATGAGCAGTTCTTC.